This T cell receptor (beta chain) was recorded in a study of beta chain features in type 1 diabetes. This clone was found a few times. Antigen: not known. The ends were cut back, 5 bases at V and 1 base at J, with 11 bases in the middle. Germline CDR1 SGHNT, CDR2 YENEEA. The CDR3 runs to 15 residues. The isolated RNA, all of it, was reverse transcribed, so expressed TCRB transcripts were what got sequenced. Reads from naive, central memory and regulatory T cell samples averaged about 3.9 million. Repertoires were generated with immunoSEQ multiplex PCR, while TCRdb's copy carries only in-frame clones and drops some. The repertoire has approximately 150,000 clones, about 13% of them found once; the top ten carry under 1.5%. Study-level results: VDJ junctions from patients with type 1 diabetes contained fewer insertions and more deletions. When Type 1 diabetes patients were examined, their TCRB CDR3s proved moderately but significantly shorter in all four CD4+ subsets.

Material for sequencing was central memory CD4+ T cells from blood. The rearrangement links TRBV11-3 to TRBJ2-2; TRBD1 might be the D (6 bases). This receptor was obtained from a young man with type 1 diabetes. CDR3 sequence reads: CASSLEDRNTGELFF. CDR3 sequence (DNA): TGTGCCAGCAGCCTGGAGGACAGGAACACCGGGGAGCTGTTTTTT.